The 20 T cell receptor beta chains given below trace back to one sample, sequenced in a study of T-cell reconstitution after alpha-beta-depleted transplantation in children. This sample's TCRbeta library carried unique molecular identifier barcodes. TCRdb reanalysed the PCR reads using MiXCR and keeps one entry per CDR3 protein. Of 600,000 to 700,000 distinct CDR3 sequences in the sample, approximately 14% were seen once. The material was PBMCs, obtained before TCRalphabeta/CD19-depleted stem cell transplant. The source of these receptors is a girl aged 2 to 9 with congenital amegakaryocytic thrombocytopenia, due to receive a stem cell transplant.

This clonotype was seen repeatedly, ten times or more. J is TRBJ2-1 and V is TRBV5-1; 9 bases fit TRBD2. J was trimmed by 6 bases and V by 1 base; bases with no gene match: 5. The CDR3 totals 15 residues. Germline values: CDR1 SGHRS, CDR2 YFSETQ. The CDR3 nucleotides read TGCGCCAGCAGCTTGTCGACTAGCGGAGGCAATGAGCAGTTCTTC. This gives the protein CASSLSTSGGNEQFF.

This clonotype was found a few times. The chain is built from TRBV12-3 or TRBV12-4 and TRBJ2-7; D remains unclear. V lost 6 bases to trimming and J lost 5 bases, with 11 bases between them. This CDR3 has 12 amino acids. CDR3 region: CASRGSSDEQYF. In nucleotides, the CDR3 is TGTGCCAGCAGGGGCTCTTCTGACGAGCAGTACTTC.

This clonotype was seen ten or more times. CDR3 sequence: CGGQQSYNEQFF. CDR3 nucleotides: TGCGGTGGACAGCAGTCCTACAATGAGCAGTTCTTC. The chain uses TRBV20-1 and TRBJ2-1; D perhaps matches TRBD1 (6 bases). The germline gives CDR1 DFQATT, CDR2 SNEGSKA (reference sequence). CDR3 length: 12 residues.

There are many counts of this clonotype. The CDR3 coding sequence is TGCAGTGCTAGAGATCTGCGACAAGGGGGGCTCTATGGCTACACCTTC. As protein: CSARDLRQGGLYGYTF. This chain connects TRBV20-1 to TRBJ1-2; maybe TRBD1 (6 bases). V lost 0 bases to trimming and J lost 4 bases, with 18 bases between them. Germline CDR1 and CDR2: DFQATT and SNEGSKA (reference sequence). This CDR3 has 16 amino acids.

This clonotype appeared many times. The V and J genes are TRBV9 and TRBJ1-3, with D tentatively TRBD1 (6 bases). The V end was cut by 0 bases, the J end by 0 bases, with 13 bases between. The CDR3 runs 17 residues. Germline V gene sequence: CDR1 SGDLS, CDR2 YYNGEE. Here the CDR3 reads CASSVDGQIISGNTIYF. Written as DNA, the CDR3 is TGTGCCAGCAGCGTAGACGGACAGATCATCTCTGGAAACACCATATATTTT. Full variable domain (missing parts from reference TRBV9 and TRBJ1-3): DSGVTQTPKHLITATGQRVTLRCSPRSGDLSVYWYQQSLDQGLQFLIQYYNGEERAKGNILERFSAQQFPDLHSELNLSSLELGDSALYFCASSVDGQIISGNTIYFGEGSWLTVV.

This clonotype was seen ten or more times. The J gene is TRBJ2-1, the V gene TRBV20-1; 13 bases line up with TRBD2. The CDR3 covers 21 residues. The V segment lost 2 bases and the J segment 4 bases; nucleotides outside the gene matches: 20. Germline V gene data show CDR1 as DFQATT and CDR2 as SNEGSKA (reference sequence). Here the CDR3 reads CSARTIHVGTSGIKYYNEQFF. The CDR3 DNA sequence: TGCAGTGCTAGAACGATTCATGTCGGGACTAGCGGGATTAAGTATTACAATGAGCAGTTCTTC.

The chain combines TRBV30 with TRBJ1-5; perhaps TRBD1 as D (6 bases). V lost 1 base to trimming and J lost 3 bases, with 10 bases between them. This CDR3 region has 14 residues. In germline, CDR1 is GTSNPN, CDR2 SVGIG (reference sequence). This chain's CDR3 is CAWSDGTTNQPQHF. CDR3 DNA: TGTGCCTGGAGTGACGGGACAACCAATCAGCCCCAGCATTTT. Looking up the rest from reference TRBV30 and TRBJ1-5 gives the full variable domain: SQTIHQWPATLVQPVGSPLSLECTVEGTSNPNLYWYRQAAGRGLQLLFYSVGIGQISSEVPQNLSASRPQDRQFILSSKKLLLSDSGFYLCAWSDGTTNQPQHFGDGTRLSIL.

V and J are TRBV30 and TRBJ2-7, with D perhaps being TRBD1 or TRBD2 (5 bases each). CDR3 length: 14 residues. V shed 4 bases and J shed 0 bases, with 13 bases lying between them. Germline V lookup: CDR1 GTSNPN, CDR2 SVGIG (reference sequence). The CDR3 DNA follows: TGTGCCTGGACCGGGACCGTGAGCTCCTACGAGCAGTACTTC. The encoded protein is CAWTGTVSSYEQYF.

Ten or more counts support this clonotype. The chain recombines TRBV6-5 with TRBJ2-2, with 8 bases lining up with TRBD2. After removal of 1 base from V and 3 bases from J, the junction contained 4 bases not matched to a gene. Germline-derived CDR1 and CDR2 are MNHEY and SVGAGI. The CDR3 spans 16 residues. Here the CDR3 DNA reads TGTGCCAGCAGTTACTGGGACGGGAGGGACACCGGGGAGCTGTTTTTT. Its protein is CASSYWDGRDTGELFF.

The sample holds many counts of this clonotype. The chain is built from TRBV27 and TRBJ1-2; D not resolved. The V and J ends lost 8 bases and 4 bases respectively, with 14 bases between them. The CDR3 has 13 residues. Germline V CDR1 and CDR2: MNHEY, SMNVEV (reference sequence). The CDR3 sequence: CASGDHGSYGYTF. The CDR3 bases are TGTGCCAGCGGTGACCACGGGAGCTATGGCTACACCTTC.

Many counts were recorded for this clonotype. The genes are TRBV20-1 and TRBJ2-1; 7 positions agree with TRBD2. This CDR3 is built from 15 residues. Germline V lookup: CDR1 DFQATT, CDR2 SNEGSKA (reference sequence). The ends lost 0 bases at V and 10 bases at J; junction bases unmatched: 12. In nucleotides, the CDR3 is TGCAGTGCTAGAGAGTCGACGCGGGAGCGAAAAGAGCAGTTCTTC. Protein: CSARESTRERKEQFF.

In its sample, this clonotype was seen many times. The chain links TRBV20-1 to TRBJ2-1; 13 bases are a match to TRBD2. The V gene end was trimmed by 0 bases and the J gene end by 9 bases; junction bases not matched to a gene: 2. Germline values: CDR1 DFQATT, CDR2 SNEGSKA (reference sequence). CDR3 length: 14 residues. The CDR3 DNA follows: TGCAGTGCTAGAGAGGGGACTAGCGGGACTGAGCAGTTCTTC. Translating gives CSAREGTSGTEQFF.

This clonotype was seen repeatedly, ten times or more. The chain joins TRBV3-1 to TRBJ1-1; tentatively, D is TRBD1 (5 bases). Germline V gene lookup returns CDR1 LGHDT and CDR2 YNNKEL (reference sequence). The ends were cut back, 0 bases at V and 10 bases at J, with 12 bases in the middle. This CDR3 has 13 amino acids. The CDR3: CASSQDGASGAFF. The CDR3 nucleotides are TGTGCCAGCAGCCAAGATGGGGCCTCTGGAGCTTTCTTT.

The table lists this clonotype with many counts. The chain employs TRBV12-3 or TRBV12-4 and TRBJ2-5, with 7 bases identical to TRBD1. CDR3 size: 15 residues. V trimming: 5 bases; J trimming: 2 bases; junction bases outside the gene matches: 8. The CDR3: CASSRDRFKQETQYF. Here the CDR3 DNA reads TGTGCCAGCAGTCGGGACAGATTCAAACAAGAGACCCAGTACTTC.

This clonotype was detected only a few times. V and J are TRBV27 and TRBJ2-5; the D gene is possibly TRBD1 (5 bases). This CDR3 comprises 15 residues. Trimming took 5 bases from V and 1 from J, leaving 14 bases between them. The germline CDR1 and CDR2 sequences are MNHEY and SMNVEV (reference sequence). The CDR3 sequence is CASSELTGPQETQYF. DNA of the CDR3: TGTGCCAGCAGTGAACTTACAGGCCCCCAAGAGACCCAGTACTTC.

J is TRBJ2-2 and V is TRBV7-9; 7 positions match TRBD2. J gave up 8 bases and V 5 bases, and 17 bases lay outside the gene matches. CDR1 SEHNR and CDR2 FQNEAQ come from the germline V gene (reference sequence). The CDR3 has 17 amino acids. The CDR3 bases are TGTGCCAGCAGCCCGACAGCGGGACGTTTCGGTATAGGGGAGCTGTTTTTT. This sequence encodes CASSPTAGRFGIGELFF.

This clonotype has at least ten counts. V and J are TRBV28 and TRBJ1-5; no reliable D call. Trimming shortened V by 4 bases and J by 0 bases, and 10 bases separated the two germline ends. The CDR3 is 15 amino acids. Germline V gene lookup returns CDR1 MDHEN and CDR2 SYDVKM. CDR3 coding DNA: TGTGCCAGCAGTTCAATAAAGTATAGCAATCAGCCCCAGCATTTT. Translating gives CASSSIKYSNQPQHF.

This clonotype was seen at least ten times. The chain employs TRBV27 and TRBJ2-2; 7 bases match TRBD2. The CDR3 contains 16 residues. CDR1 MNHEY and CDR2 SMNVEV come from the germline V gene (reference sequence). V shed 3 bases and J 6 bases; nucleotides not matched to a gene: 10. The CDR3 sequence is CASSLVLAESPGELFF. DNA of the CDR3: TGTGCCAGCAGTTTGGTTCTAGCGGAGTCCCCCGGGGAGCTGTTTTTT.

This clonotype has just a few counts. The chain carries TRBV5-6 and TRBJ2-3, with 7 bases fitting TRBD2. The trim removed 4 bases at V and 4 bases at J, leaving 9 bases unmatched. CDR3 length: 15 amino acids. Germline V gene data show CDR1 as SGHDT and CDR2 as YYEEEE. CDR3 loop: CASSLGGLSSDTQYF. The CDR3, as DNA: TGTGCCAGCAGCCTCGGGGGACTATCATCAGATACGCAGTATTTT.

This clonotype was recorded at least ten times. This chain links TRBV12-3 or TRBV12-4 with TRBJ2-1; D call uncertain. The length of the CDR3 is 13 residues. The V and J ends lost 6 bases and 6 bases respectively, with 12 bases between them. Here the CDR3 reads CASRKPRGNEQFF. In nucleotides, the CDR3 is TGTGCCAGCAGAAAACCTAGAGGCAATGAGCAGTTCTTC.